These T cell receptor beta chains were read from a single sample in a study of technical replicates of blood from a few donors. The data were produced by immunoSEQ multiplex PCR, yet TCRdb's version contains in-frame clones alone and is incomplete. This table holds nearly 90,000 clones, just under 95% found once. Sequenced input: T cells isolated from PBMCs. The receptor source for this set is a human donor in good health. CDR3s include the opening cysteine and the closing phenylalanine or tryptophan. The D gene is left open where the match is weak. For some rows the clone size is stated as once, few or many, or as a class when expanded; others skip it.

>-|TRBJ2-7|-|TRBV18
TGTGCCAGCTCACCACCGGCAAAGGGGTTCTACGAGCAGTACTTC
CASSPPAKGFYEQYF
>-|TRBJ1-4|TRBD1|TRBV10-3
TGTGCCATCACAGACAGGGAGGCTGAAAAACTGTTTTTT
CAITDREAEKLFF
>-|TRBJ2-7|TRBD1|TRBV6-1
TGTGCCAGCAGTAGGGACAGGGGGATCTACGAGCAGTACTTC
CASSRDRGIYEQYF
>-|TRBJ2-7|-|TRBV2
TGTGCCAGCAGTGAAAAATCCGCGGGGCACTTC
CASSEKSAGHF
>-|TRBJ2-7|TRBD1|TRBV12-5
TGTGCTAGTGGTTTTGTCTACCTGGGACAGGGGTCCTACGAGCAGTACTTC
CASGFVYLGQGSYEQYF
>once|TRBJ2-7|-|TRBV13
TGTGCCAGCAGTCCTGACAGGCCCTCGACCTACGAGCAGTACTTC
CASSPDRPSTYEQYF
>-|TRBJ2-3|-|TRBV21-1
TGTGCCAGCATCGAAAATCTAGCGCGCACAGATACGCAGTATTTT
CASIENLARTDTQYF
>once|TRBJ1-1|-|TRBV6-6
TGTGCCAGCAGTTACTCCGGGGTATACACCACTGAAGCTTTCTTT
CASSYSGVYTTEAFF
>-|TRBJ2-5|TRBD2|TRBV2
TGTGCCAGCAGTGAAGATAGCGGGAGGGTAGAGGGAAAGACCCAGTACTTC
CASSEDSGRVEGKTQYF
>-|TRBJ2-7|TRBD2|TRBV27
TGTGCCAGCAGTTTAATGGGACTAGCGGGAAGCGAGCAGTACTTC
CASSLMGLAGSEQYF
>-|TRBJ2-3|TRBD2|TRBV6-6
TGTGCCAGCAGTTCCGCACTAGCGGGAGAGGCAGATACGCAGTATTTT
CASSSALAGEADTQYF
>few|TRBJ1-1|-|TRBV9
TGTGCCAGCAGCGTAGGGCACAGGAGTAACACTGAAGCTTTCTTT
CASSVGHRSNTEAFF
>-|TRBJ2-6|-|TRBV9
TGTGCCAGCAGCGTAGCTACGGAGGGGAATTCTGGGGCCAACGTCCTGACTTTC
CASSVATEGNSGANVLTF
>-|TRBJ1-2|-|TRBV25-1
TGTGCCAGCAGAAAAGCTACCACCCTTTATGGCTACACCTTC
CASRKATTLYGYTF
>-|TRBJ2-6|-|TRBV29-1
TGCAGCGTACACATCTCTGGGGCCAACGTCCTGACTTTC
CSVHISGANVLTF
>-|TRBJ2-5|-|TRBV10-1
TGCGCCAGCATAGAGAGGCAAGAGACCCAGTACTTC
CASIERQETQYF
>-|TRBJ2-7|TRBD2|TRBV7-6
TGTGCCAGCAGCTTTGGGGTCGGCGGGGGAGAGGGCTACGAGCAGTACTTC
CASSFGVGGGEGYEQYF
>-|TRBJ2-7|-|TRBV4-1
TGCGCCAGCAGCCAAGGAGACAGCCCATCCAGCGAGCAGTACTTC
CASSQGDSPSSEQYF
>-|TRBJ1-1|-|TRBV7-3
TGTGCCAGCAGCTTTCAGGGAGGGTTGACTGAAGCTTTCTTT
CASSFQGGLTEAFF
>-|TRBJ2-5|-|TRBV28
TGTGCCAGCGCCTTGGCGGGGCGCCAGGAGACCCAGTACTTC
CASALAGRQETQYF
>-|TRBJ2-5|TRBD1|TRBV9
TGTGCCAGCAGCGTTGGACAGGGGATAGAGACCCAGTACTTC
CASSVGQGIETQYF
>-|TRBJ2-7|TRBD1|TRBV2
TGTGCCAGCATCCCCGGGACAGGGCGGGAGCAGTACTTC
CASIPGTGREQYF
>once|TRBJ2-7|TRBD2|TRBV4-2
TGTGCCAGCAGCCAAGATTTGAGCGGGAGCTTTTCCTACGAGCAGTACTTC
CASSQDLSGSFSYEQYF
>-|TRBJ2-7|TRBD1|TRBV28
TGTGCCAGCAGTTTTCTGGGACAGGTATACGAGCAGTACTTC
CASSFLGQVYEQYF
>-|TRBJ2-7|-|TRBV6-1
TGTGCCAGCAGTGATCCGATTATGACGGGAGCTACCTACGAGCAGTACTTC
CASSDPIMTGATYEQYF
>-|TRBJ2-1|-|TRBV25-1
TGTGCCAGCAAAGACAGCTCCTACAATGAGCAGTTCTTC
CASKDSSYNEQFF
>once|TRBJ2-2|-|TRBV28
TGTGCCAGCAGTTTATTGGCACTCAGGGTAGAGCTGTTTTTT
CASSLLALRVELFF
>-|TRBJ2-3|TRBD1|TRBV29-1
TGCAGCGTTGCCGACAGGGGAACAGATACGCAGTATTTT
CSVADRGTDTQYF
>-|TRBJ1-1|TRBD1|TRBV5-1
TGCGCCAGCAGCTTGGCTACAGGGGGAACACTAGAAGCTTTCTTT
CASSLATGGTLEAFF
>-|TRBJ2-1|TRBD1|TRBV5-1
TGCGCCAGCAGCGGGACAGGGTCCCCCTACGATGAGCAGTTCTTC
CASSGTGSPYDEQFF
>-|TRBJ2-7|TRBD2|TRBV6-1
TGTGCCAGCAGTGAGGGTCCGGGACTAGCGGACTACGAGCAGTACTTC
CASSEGPGLADYEQYF
>-|TRBJ1-4|-|TRBV19
TGTGCCAGTAGTATAATGCTCGGACAGATTAATGAAAAACTGTTTTTT
CASSIMLGQINEKLFF
>-|TRBJ2-1|-|TRBV4-1
TGCGCCAGCAGCCAAGTACAGGACAATGAGCAGTTCTTC
CASSQVQDNEQFF
>-|TRBJ2-2|TRBD1|TRBV5-5
TGTGCCAGCAGCTTAATCGGGACAGGGGACATCGGGGAGCTGTTTTTT
CASSLIGTGDIGELFF
>-|TRBJ2-5|TRBD2|TRBV6-1
TGTGCCAGCAGTGAGACTATTGGGACTAGCGGGAGGTCGGGAGAGACCCAGTACTTC
CASSETIGTSGRSGETQYF
>-|TRBJ1-5|-|TRBV10-3
TGTGCCATCAGTGAGTACGGGCAGGGGATCAATCAGCCCCAGCATTTT
CAISEYGQGINQPQHF
>-|TRBJ1-3|-|TRBV14
TGTGCCAGCAGATGGGCCTCTGGAAACACCATATATTTT
CASRWASGNTIYF
>-|TRBJ2-3|TRBD2|TRBV19
TGTGCCAGTAGCAATAAACGTCTAGCGGGAGGGCCGGCTAGCACAGATACGCAGTATTTT
CASSNKRLAGGPASTDTQYF
>-|TRBJ2-5|-|TRBV9
TGTGCCAGCAGCGTAGGAGGGGGTAGGGAGACCCAGTACTTC
CASSVGGGRETQYF
>-|TRBJ1-1|-|TRBV11-2
TGTGCCAGCAGCCGCCCCTTGACATCCGGCACTGAAGCTTTCTTT
CASSRPLTSGTEAFF
>-|TRBJ1-1|TRBD1|TRBV25-1
TGTGCCAGCAGTGAATCCGGGGACAGGGGGCGCGGTACTGAAGCTTTCTTT
CASSESGDRGRGTEAFF
>-|TRBJ2-7|TRBD1|TRBV29-1
TGCAGCGTTACCCCCGGACAGGCGTCCTACGAGCAGTACTTC
CSVTPGQASYEQYF
>-|TRBJ1-1|-|TRBV19
TGTGCCAGTAGTATAGATCGTACAGGTTCTGAAGCTTTCTTT
CASSIDRTGSEAFF
>-|TRBJ2-2|TRBD1|TRBV2
TGTGCCAGCAGTGACAGGGGGCCTTGGACCGGGGAGCTGTTTTTT
CASSDRGPWTGELFF
>-|TRBJ2-7|-|TRBV6-5
TGTGCCAGCAGTTACTCTACAGGGTGGAGGCTCTACGAGCAGTACTTC
CASSYSTGWRLYEQYF
>-|TRBJ1-2|TRBD1|TRBV28
TGTGCCAGCAGTTGGGGTGGGGGACAGGGGGTTAACTATGGCTACACCTTC
CASSWGGGQGVNYGYTF
>-|TRBJ2-7|-|TRBV5-1
TGCGCCAGCAGCTCTTACCCGGCCTACGAGCAGTACTTC
CASSSYPAYEQYF
>-|TRBJ2-1|TRBD1|TRBV9
TGTGCCAGCAGCGTAGAAGGGGGCGGGTACAATGAGCAGTTCTTC
CASSVEGGGYNEQFF
>once|TRBJ1-1|-|TRBV10-1
TGCGCCAGCAGTGAGATACGGGGGTCTGAAGCTTTCTTT
CASSEIRGSEAFF
>-|TRBJ2-7|TRBD2|TRBV29-1
TGCAGCGTTGATTTATCGACTAGCGGGGACGAGCAGTACTTC
CSVDLSTSGDEQYF
>few|TRBJ1-1|-|TRBV5-1
TGCGCCAGCAGTCGGCAGGGGAATAACACTGAAGCTTTCTTT
CASSRQGNNTEAFF
>-|TRBJ2-1|-|TRBV2
TGTGCCAGCATACCCGGGAGTACGACTTACAATGAGCAGTTCTTC
CASIPGSTTYNEQFF
>-|TRBJ2-7|-|TRBV4-2
TGTGCCAGCAGCCAAGATCGGGGTGGGAGCTACGAGCAGTACTTC
CASSQDRGGSYEQYF
>-|TRBJ2-7|TRBD2|TRBV29-1
TGCAGCGCCGGGACTAGCCGAGATAGCGAGCAGTACTTC
CSAGTSRDSEQYF
>-|TRBJ1-2|-|TRBV9
TGTGCCAGCAGCCCCCAGGCATTCGGGGGGGGAGGCTACACCTTC
CASSPQAFGGGGYTF